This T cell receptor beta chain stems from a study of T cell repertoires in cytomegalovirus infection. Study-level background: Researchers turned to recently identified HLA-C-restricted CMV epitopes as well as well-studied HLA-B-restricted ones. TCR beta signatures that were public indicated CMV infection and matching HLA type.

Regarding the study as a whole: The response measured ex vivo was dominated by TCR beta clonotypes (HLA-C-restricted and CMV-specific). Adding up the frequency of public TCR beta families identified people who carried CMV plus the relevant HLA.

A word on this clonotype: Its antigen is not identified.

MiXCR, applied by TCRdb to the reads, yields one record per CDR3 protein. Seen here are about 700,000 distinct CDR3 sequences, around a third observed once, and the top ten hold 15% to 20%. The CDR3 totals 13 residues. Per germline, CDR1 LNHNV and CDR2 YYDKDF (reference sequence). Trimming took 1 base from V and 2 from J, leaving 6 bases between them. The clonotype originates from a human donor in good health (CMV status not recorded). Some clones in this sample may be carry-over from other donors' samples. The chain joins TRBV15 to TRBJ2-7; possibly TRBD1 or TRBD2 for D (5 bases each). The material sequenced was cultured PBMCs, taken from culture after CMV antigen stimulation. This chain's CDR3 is CATSRVGPYEQYF. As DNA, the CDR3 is TGTGCCACCAGCAGAGTGGGACCCTACGAGCAGTACTTC.